The TCR beta chain under discussion was sequenced for a study of cytomegalovirus exposure and HLA in healthy donors. Study-level points and caveats: Most TCR sequences were rare, but some public TCRs occurred in many donors. TCR clusters originating in the first cohort tended to co-occur in the 120 validation repertoires, according to a later analysis. Listed as cytomegalovirus-associated were approximately 160 TCR beta chains.

TCRdb keeps only in-frame clones here, not all; method: immunoSEQ multiplex PCR. The sample has 220,000 or so clones, 75% to 90% seen once. Germline-derived CDR1 and CDR2 are MNHNS and SASEGT. This CDR3 comprises 13 residues. V was cut by 6 bases and J by 1 base, with 9 bases left in between. As regards this clone: The antigen is not known.

This clonotype was sampled from a woman in her thirties in good health and CMV-seropositive. Sequenced: PBMCs. V usage is TRBV6-1 and J usage is TRBJ1-1; unclear D gene. CDR3 coding DNA: TGTGCCAGCAGGGAGGACGGGAACACTGAAGCTTTCTTT. It translates to CASREDGNTEAFF.